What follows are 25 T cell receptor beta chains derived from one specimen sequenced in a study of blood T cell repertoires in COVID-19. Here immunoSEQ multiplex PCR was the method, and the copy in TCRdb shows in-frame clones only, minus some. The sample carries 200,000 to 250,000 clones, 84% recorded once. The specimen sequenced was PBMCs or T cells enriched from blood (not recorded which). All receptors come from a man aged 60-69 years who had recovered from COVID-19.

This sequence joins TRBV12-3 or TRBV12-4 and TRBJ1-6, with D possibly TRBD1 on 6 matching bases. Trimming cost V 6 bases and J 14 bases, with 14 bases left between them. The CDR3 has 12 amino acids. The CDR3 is CASSLGGAALHF. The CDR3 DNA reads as TGTGCCAGCAGCCTAGGGGGTGCTGCCCTCCACTTT.

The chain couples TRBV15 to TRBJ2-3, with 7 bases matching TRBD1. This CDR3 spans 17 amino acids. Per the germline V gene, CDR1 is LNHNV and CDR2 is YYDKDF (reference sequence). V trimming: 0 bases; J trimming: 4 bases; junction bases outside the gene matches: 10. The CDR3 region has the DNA TGTGCCACCAGCAGAGATATACCAGGGGGTTCCGCAGATACGCAGTATTTT. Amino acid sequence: CATSRDIPGGSADTQYF.

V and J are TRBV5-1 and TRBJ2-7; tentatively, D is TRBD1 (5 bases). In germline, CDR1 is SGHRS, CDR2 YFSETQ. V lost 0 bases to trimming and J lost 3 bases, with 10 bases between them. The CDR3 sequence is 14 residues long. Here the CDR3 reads CASSLEGVNYEQYF. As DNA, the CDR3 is TGCGCCAGCAGCTTGGAAGGGGTTAACTACGAGCAGTACTTC.

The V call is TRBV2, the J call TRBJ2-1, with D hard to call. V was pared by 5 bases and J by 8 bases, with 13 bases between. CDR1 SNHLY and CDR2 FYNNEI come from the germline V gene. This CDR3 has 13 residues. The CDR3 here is CASSLEVEDEQFF. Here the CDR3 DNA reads TGTGCCAGCAGTCTAGAGGTAGAAGATGAGCAGTTCTTC.

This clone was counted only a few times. CDR3: CASSQPTGGGETQYF. As DNA, the CDR3 is TGTGCCAGCAGCCAACCGACTGGGGGCGGAGAGACCCAGTACTTC. The chain recombines TRBV5-6 with TRBJ2-5; tentatively, D is TRBD1 (6 bases). The CDR3 extends over 15 amino acids. Germline V CDR1 and CDR2: SGHDT, YYEEEE. Trimming left V 4 bases short and J 4 bases short, with 17 bases between. Full variable domain (rest looked up from reference TRBV5-6 and TRBJ2-5): DAGVTQSPTHLIKTRGQQVTLRCSPKSGHDTVSWYQQALGQGPQFIFQYYEEEERQRGNFPDRFSGHQFPNYSSELNVNALLLGDSALYLCASSQPTGGGETQYFGPGTRLLVL.

The CDR3 sequence is CASSSMTGGKEQFF. In nucleotides, the CDR3 is TGTGCCAGCAGCTCGATGACAGGGGGAAAGGAGCAGTTCTTC. The J gene is TRBJ2-1, the V gene TRBV7-9; 9 bases are shared with TRBD1. There are 14 residues in the CDR3. Trimming removed 4 bases from V and 10 bases from J; junction bases left unmatched: 8. From germline, CDR1 is SEHNR and CDR2 FQNEAQ (reference sequence). The variable domain in full, with the rest retrieved from reference TRBV7-9 and TRBJ2-1, is DTGVSQNPRHKITKRGQNVTFRCDPISEHNRLYWYRQTLGQGPEFLTYFQNEAQLEKSRLLSDRFSAERPKGSFSTLEIQRTEQGDSAMYLCASSSMTGGKEQFFGPGTRLTVL.

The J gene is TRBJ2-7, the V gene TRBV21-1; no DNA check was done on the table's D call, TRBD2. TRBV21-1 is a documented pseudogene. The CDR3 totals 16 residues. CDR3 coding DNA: TGTGCCAGCAGCAACGATCGACTAGCGGGGGCCTACGAGCAGTACTTC. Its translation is CASSNDRLAGAYEQYF.

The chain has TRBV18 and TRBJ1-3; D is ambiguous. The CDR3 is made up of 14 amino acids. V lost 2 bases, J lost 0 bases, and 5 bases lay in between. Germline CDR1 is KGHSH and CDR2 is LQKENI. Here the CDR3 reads CASSPEASGNTIYF. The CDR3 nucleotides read TGTGCCAGCTCACCAGAGGCCTCTGGAAACACCATATATTTT.

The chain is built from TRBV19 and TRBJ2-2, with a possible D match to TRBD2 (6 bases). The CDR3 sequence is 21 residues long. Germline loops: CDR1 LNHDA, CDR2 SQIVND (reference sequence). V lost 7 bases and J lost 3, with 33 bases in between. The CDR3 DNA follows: TGTGCCAGTAAGGGGCCCCCTTTGGGGTCTTGGGACTGGGGCGACACCGGGGAGCTGTTTTTT. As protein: CASKGPPLGSWDWGDTGELFF.

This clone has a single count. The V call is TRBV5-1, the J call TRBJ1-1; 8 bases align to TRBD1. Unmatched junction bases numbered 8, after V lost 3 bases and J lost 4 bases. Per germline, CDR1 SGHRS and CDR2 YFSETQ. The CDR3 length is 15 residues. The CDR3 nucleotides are TGCGCCAGCAGCTCAAGACAGGGGCCGGGCACTGAAGCTTTCTTT. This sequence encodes CASSSRQGPGTEAFF. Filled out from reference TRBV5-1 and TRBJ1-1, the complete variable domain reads KAGVTQTPRYLIKTRGQQVTLSCSPISGHRSVSWYQQTPGQGLQFLFEYFSETQRNKGNFPGRFSGRQFSNSRSEMNVSTLELGDSALYLCASSSRQGPGTEAFFGQGTRLTVV.

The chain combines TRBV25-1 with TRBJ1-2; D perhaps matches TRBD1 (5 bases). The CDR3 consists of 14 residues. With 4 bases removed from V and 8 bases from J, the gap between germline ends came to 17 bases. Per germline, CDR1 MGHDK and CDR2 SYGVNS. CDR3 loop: CASSGPDWGEGYTF. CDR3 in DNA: TGTGCCAGCAGTGGGCCCGATTGGGGGGAGGGCTACACCTTC.

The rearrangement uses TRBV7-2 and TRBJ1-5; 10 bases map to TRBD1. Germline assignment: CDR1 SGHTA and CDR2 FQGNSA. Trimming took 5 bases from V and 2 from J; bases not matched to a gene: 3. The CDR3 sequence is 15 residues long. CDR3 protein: CASSGTGDGNQPQHF. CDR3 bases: TGTGCCAGCAGCGGGACAGGGGACGGCAATCAGCCCCAGCATTTT.

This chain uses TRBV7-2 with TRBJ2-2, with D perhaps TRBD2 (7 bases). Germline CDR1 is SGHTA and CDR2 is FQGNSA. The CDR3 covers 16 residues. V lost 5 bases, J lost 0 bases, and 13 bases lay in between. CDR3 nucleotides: TGTGCCAGCAGCACTCGGGGGGCTGCGAACACCGGGGAGCTGTTTTTT. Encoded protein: CASSTRGAANTGELFF.

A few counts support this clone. The CDR3 loop is CASSSGQGSTEAFF. The CDR3 DNA sequence: TGTGCCAGCAGCTCAGGACAGGGGAGCACTGAAGCTTTCTTT. The V gene is TRBV7-8, the J gene TRBJ1-1; the match to TRBD1 covers 9 bases. V gave up 4 bases and J gave up 4 bases; unmatched junction bases: 4. CDR1 and CDR2 from the germline V gene are SGHVS and FQNEAQ. This CDR3 contains 14 residues.

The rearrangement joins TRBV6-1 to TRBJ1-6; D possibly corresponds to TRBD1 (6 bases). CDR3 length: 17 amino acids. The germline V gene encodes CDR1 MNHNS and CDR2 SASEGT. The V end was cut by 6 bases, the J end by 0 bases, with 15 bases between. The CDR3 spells CASRERTVASYNSPLHF. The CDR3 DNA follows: TGTGCCAGCAGAGAACGGACAGTTGCCTCCTATAATTCACCCCTCCACTTT.

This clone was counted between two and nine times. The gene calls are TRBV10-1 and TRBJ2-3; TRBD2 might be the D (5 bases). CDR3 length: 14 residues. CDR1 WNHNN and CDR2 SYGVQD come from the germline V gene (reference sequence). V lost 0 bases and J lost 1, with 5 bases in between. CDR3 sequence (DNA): TGCGCCAGCAGTGAGTCTAGCGGCACAGATACGCAGTATTTT. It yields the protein CASSESSGTDTQYF.

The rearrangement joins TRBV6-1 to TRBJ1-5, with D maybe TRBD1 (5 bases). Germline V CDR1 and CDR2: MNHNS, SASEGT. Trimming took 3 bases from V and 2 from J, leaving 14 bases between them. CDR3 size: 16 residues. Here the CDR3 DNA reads TGTGCCAGCAGTGATGACAGAAGAGGAGGCAATCAGCCCCAGCATTTT. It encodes CASSDDRRGGNQPQHF.

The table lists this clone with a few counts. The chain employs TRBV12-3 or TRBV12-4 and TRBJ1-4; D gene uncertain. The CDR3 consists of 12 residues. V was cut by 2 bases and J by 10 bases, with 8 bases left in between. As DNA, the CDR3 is TGTGCCAGCAGTTTAAAGCCGGGAAAACTGTTTTTT. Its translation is CASSLKPGKLFF.

The CDR3 DNA follows: TGCGCCAGCAGCCAAGGACGGACAGGGACTTACGAGCAGTACTTC. Translating it yields CASSQGRTGTYEQYF. The gene calls are TRBV4-3 and TRBJ2-7; 8 nucleotides line up with TRBD1. The germline V gene encodes CDR1 LGHNA and CDR2 YSLEER. V was clipped by 1 base and J by 4 bases; unmatched bases: 6. The CDR3 has 15 amino acids.

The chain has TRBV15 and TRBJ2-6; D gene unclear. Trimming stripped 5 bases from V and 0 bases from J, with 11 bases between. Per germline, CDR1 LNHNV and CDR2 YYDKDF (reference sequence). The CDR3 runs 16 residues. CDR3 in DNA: TGTGCCACCAGCCCCGGCGGAAACTCTGGGGCCAACGTCCTGACTTTC. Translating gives CATSPGGNSGANVLTF.

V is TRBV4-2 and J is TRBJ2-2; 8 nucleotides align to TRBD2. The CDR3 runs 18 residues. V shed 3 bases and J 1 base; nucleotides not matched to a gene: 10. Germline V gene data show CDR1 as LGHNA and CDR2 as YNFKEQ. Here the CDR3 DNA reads TGTGCCAGCAGCCATGGGGGTGGCGGGGGGCTGAACACCGGGGAGCTGTTTTTT. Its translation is CASSHGGGGGLNTGELFF.

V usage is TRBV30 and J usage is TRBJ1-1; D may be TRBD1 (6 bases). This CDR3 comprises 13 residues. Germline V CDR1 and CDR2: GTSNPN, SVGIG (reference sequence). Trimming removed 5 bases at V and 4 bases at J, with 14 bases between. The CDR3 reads CAWERGAGTEAFF. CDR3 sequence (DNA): TGTGCCTGGGAGCGGGGGGCGGGCACTGAAGCTTTCTTT.

CDR3 sequence (DNA): TGTGCCAGCAGTTACTCGAAGACATTCACTGAAGCTTTCTTT. Translated: CASSYSKTFTEAFF. The gene calls are TRBV6-5 and TRBJ1-1; unclear D gene. The CDR3 is 14 residues long. Germline V lookup: CDR1 MNHEY, CDR2 SVGAGI. The ends were cut back, 0 bases at V and 4 bases at J, with 9 bases in the middle.

CDR3 protein: CASSEFLADTQYF. CDR3 sequence (DNA): TGTGCCAGCAGTGAATTCCTAGCGGATACGCAGTATTTT. The chain uses TRBV25-1 and TRBJ2-3; tentatively, D is TRBD2 (6 bases). CDR1 and CDR2 (germline): MGHDK, SYGVNS. Between the trimmed V and J ends, which lost 1 base and 6 bases, there was a span of 8 bases. This CDR3 has 13 residues.

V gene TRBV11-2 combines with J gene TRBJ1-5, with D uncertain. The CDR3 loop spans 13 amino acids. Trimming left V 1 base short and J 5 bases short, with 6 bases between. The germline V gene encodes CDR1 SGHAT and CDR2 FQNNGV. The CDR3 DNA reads TGTGCCAGCAGCTTAGGCAGTTATCAGCCCCAGCATTTT. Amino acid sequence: CASSLGSYQPQHF.